This TCR beta chain was recorded in a study of cytomegalovirus exposure and HLA in healthy donors (dated by TCRdb to the late 2010s). Regarding the study in general: According to an earlier analysis of several hundred of the donors, about 170 million T cells yielded over 90 million unique TCR beta sequences and roughly 280 Gb of sequence data. An early release covering some 640 HLA-typed donors comprised around 300 gigabases of sequencing data and roughly 85 million unique TCR sequences. Among the approximately 430 genotyped donors, more than 70% belonged to the genetic ancestry cluster associated with self-reported Caucasian donors. The study aimed to test whether signatures of past pathogen exposure could be identified by cataloging public T cell receptors. The T cell repertoires of roughly 660 subjects were profiled by immunosequencing and related to cytomegalovirus serostatus. Besides the first cohort of hundreds of subjects, a separate validation cohort made up of roughly 120 different subjects was used. To predict cytomegalovirus infection status, the study combined high-throughput TCR immunosequencing, statistical association of individual TCRs with disease status, and machine learning. A later analysis re-analyzed previously published TCR beta repertoires from 666 donors and added high-resolution HLA genotyping to study TCR occurrence patterns. In the later analysis, no new phenotypic data were used to find candidate immune exposures; instead, reliance was placed on TCR beta sequences and their occurrence across donors. In an earlier analysis of about 590 of the donors, high-throughput TCR beta sequencing was used to judge whether each TCR beta V gene segment behaved as functional or pseudogenic. Donor age, sex, ethnicity and CMV serostatus were compiled together with the repertoire data. In a later genetic analysis, genome-wide SNP genotypes for 398 of the 666 donors were used, and that subset was treated as a discovery cohort. Every repertoire in the discovery cohort had been generated on one and the same sequencing platform. HLA typing included class I and class II loci at four-digit resolution. The number of typed donors differed by locus: 629-630 for A, B, C, DRB1 and DQB1; 500 to 550 for DQA1; 606 for DPA1; and 400 to 480 for DPB1. A handful of DR-DQ haplotypes were handled as single units for association and clustering because linkage in the cohort was strong. Across 398 genotyped donors of the cohort, an average of about 200,000 unique TCR beta nucleotide sequences per donor were sequenced, and roughly a sixth of those sequences were non-productive. The paper's findings and limits, for the study overall: This cohort had only TCR beta chains sequenced, and the lack of alpha or paired-chain data limited which features could be detected. Most TCR sequences were observed very rarely across donors, whereas some public TCRs were present in many individuals. Specific HLA alleles were associated with more than 15,000 TCR beta sequences at a false discovery rate of 0.05 in a later analysis. V-gene and J-gene trimming of TCR beta chains was associated with a missense DCLRE1C variant in a later genetic analysis, and the association was replicated in an independent cohort. In a later analysis, several top co-occurrence clusters were reported to appear linked to parvovirus B19, influenza, CMV and Epstein-Barr virus. In vitro tests confirmed that a few of the cytomegalovirus-associated TCR beta chains recognize cytomegalovirus antigens. In a later analysis, the rate of TCR association differed among HLA loci, with DRB1 alleles having the most associated TCRs and HLA-C alleles having the fewest. In a later analysis, HLA-associated TCR beta chains showed more clonal expansion and lower generation probabilities than non-associated chains that were equally common. It was suggested by the authors that the approach could potentially be generalized to other disease states and immunological phenotypes. Assigning TCR associations to individual alleles was difficult when HLA alleles, especially DR and DQ, strongly co-occurred. The presence/absence analyses assumed that sequencing depth was roughly uniform across donors, and that assumption may not be true. The 87-base-pair reads could not distinguish some IMGT-functional V segments, including TRBV6-2 and TRBV6-3, so those segments were excluded. Linkage disequilibrium might explain the correlated functional status among segregating V segments, but an unknown experimental factor could not be ruled out. The study gave a list of about 170 TCR beta chains associated with cytomegalovirus. According to a later analysis, most CMV-associated TCR beta chains appeared to be HLA-restricted, and the HLA associations seemed to be driven largely by CMV exposure. A cluster of highly shared sequence variants was judged likely to be a technical artifact of the sequencing pipeline. HLA typing was unavailable for some donors at each locus, so association tests used only the typed subset. Because counts were too low, roughly 17 rarely observed V segments, including chromosome 9 orphons, were left out of the earlier analysis of 587 of the donors. In a later genetic analysis, fewer N-insertions in productive TCRs were reported among donors in an Asian-associated ancestry cluster than the roughly 700-donor mean. A further reported finding was that TCR beta sequences accurately predicted the HLA-A and HLA-B alleles for most subjects in the first cohort. Cytomegalovirus status was reported to be diagnosed by the classifier with high specificity and sensitivity in both the original and validation cohorts. Broadly in line with IMGT annotations, most TCR beta V segments showed up in productive rearrangements about 87% or about 30% of the time in an earlier analysis of under 700 of the donors. The only immune exposure information available for the cohort was CMV serostatus.

Libraries were made using the immunoSEQ multiplex PCR assay. For the multiplex PCR, a mixture combining 60 forward primers for TCR Vbeta segments and 13 reverse primers for TCR Jbeta segments was used. Amplification of the CDR3 region of rearranged TCR beta genes was performed with a multiplex PCR assay on genomic DNA. On the Illumina HiSeq System, the amplified TCR beta libraries were sequenced as 87-base-pair reads. Regarding the original processing steps: Across the roughly 640 repertoires, a later analysis counted 80 million or so unique TCR beta chains, around 10 million of which were shared by at least two donors. Raw reads were error-corrected and collapsed into unique sequences with a nearest-neighbor algorithm that merged closely related sequences to remove PCR and sequencing errors. V, D and J gene segments were assigned by aligning CDR3 sequences to IMGT reference sequences. Each retained sequence needed at least a six-nucleotide match to both a V gene segment and a J gene segment. A rearrangement counted as productive if the CDR3 had no stop codons and remained in frame with V and J, and every other rearrangement counted as non-productive. Following IMGT convention, CDR3 was defined as the stretch from the second conserved V-encoded cysteine to the conserved J-encoded phenylalanine. Sequences without an unambiguous match to a single V gene segment were excluded from the earlier analysis of about 630 of the donors. An earlier analysis of over 450 of the donors classified V segments as functional when productive rearrangements were above 56.7% and as segregating when the standard deviation between donors was above 5%. To diagnose cytomegalovirus status from the catalog of TCR beta chain sequences, a statistical classification framework was built. A later analysis assigned V and J genes by comparing TCR nucleotide sequences with IMGT/GENE-DB human TR gene sequences. The TCRdist pipeline was used in a later analysis to assign CDR3 sequences and most-parsimonious VDJ recombination scenarios. A later analysis defined each TCR beta chain by its CDR3 amino acid sequence plus V-gene family, and excluded reads lacking a unique V-gene family. A later analysis removed 600 or so highly shared, low-generation-probability nucleotide sequences to deal with suspected cross-contamination and a sequencing artifact. For each public chain, a later analysis derived a clonal expansion index from normalized ranks of inferred template counts within each repertoire. In a later analysis, generation probabilities were computed using a VDJ recombination model fitted to out-of-frame rearrangements, and the results were checked against IGoR. A later analysis scored TCR-TCR, TCR-HLA and TCR-CMV co-occurrence with hypergeometric tests, applying a repertoire-size bias correction to TCR pairs. To estimate false discovery rates, a later analysis permuted the HLA or CMV assignments 20 times. In a later analysis, co-occurring TCRs were grouped with DBSCAN, and TCRdist sequence similarity was added when clustering was performed within HLA-allele-positive subsets. Repertoires with fewer than 30,000 or more than 120,000 public chains were left out of co-occurrence clustering, as were five repertoires with anomalous nucleotide sharing. TCRdb took this table from immuneACCESS and kept in-frame rearrangements with V and J called. Such tables lack part of the clones; where checked against another copy, unresolved V genes explain under half of the gap, and the rest is unexplained. V and J calls and clone size are copied from that table; D and trimming were computed from the DNA. This sample comprises tens of thousands of clones, 65% to 70% of them detected only once. Of the sample, 10% to 11% falls within the top ten clones.

CDR1 and CDR2 are drawn from the germline V gene: MGHRA, YSYEKL. The CDR3 sequence holds 17 residues, the cysteine and phenylalanine included. The kept DNA is CDR3 alone, 51 bases in frame from the first base. The junction shows trimming of 1 base on V and 8 bases on J, and the gene matches do not reach 10 bases of it. The cohort was made up of about 610 healthy bone marrow donors. Cohort members were all nominally healthy when sampled, although unrecorded immune exposures were likely present. The donor was CMV seronegative and belonged to the group of 350 or so seronegative cohort members. A peripheral blood sample was provided by each donor, and peripheral blood mononuclear cells were used for TCR beta sequencing. Genomic DNA was extracted from the blood cell samples with the Qiagen DNeasy Blood Extraction Kit. This clone was seen only once. Its cognate antigen has yet to be identified. No much larger clone is present one base from it, and per-base qualities are unavailable.

The sequence came from a woman aged 25 to 45 in good health and CMV-seronegative. The receptor chain draws on TRBV4-1 and TRBJ2-1, and TRBD2 matches 11 of the central bases. Input material: PBMCs. CDR3 region: CASSQVSSASGGHEQFF. The nucleotides are TGCGCCAGCAGCCAAGTATCCTCCGCTAGCGGGGGGCATGAGCAGTTCTTC.